Below are 18 T cell receptor beta chains sequenced from a single sample in a study of shared clonotypes between healthy human individuals. Naive CD8 cells, CD45RO-negative and positively selected for CCR7, excluded terminally differentiated effector memory CD45RA+ cells. Some clones are missing from TCRdb's copy, which holds only in-frame ones; the method was immunoSEQ multiplex PCR. This repertoire shows about 2.1 million clones, roughly 95% found once; its top ten account for more than 1.5%. The sequenced sample consisted of naive CD8+ T cells from PBMCs. The receptors originated from a man in his late teens or twenties in good health. Some clones in this sample may be carry-over from other donors' samples.

As for this clone: In the same sample, other DNA sequences code for this CDR3. The chain links TRBV6-5 to TRBJ1-4; 7 bases are shared with TRBD1. J gave up 0 bases and V 5 bases, and 3 bases lay outside the gene matches. The CDR3 runs to 15 residues. Germline V gene data show CDR1 as MNHEY and CDR2 as SVGAGI. This chain's CDR3 is CASSRQGATNEKLFF. As DNA, the CDR3 is TGTGCCAGCAGTCGACAGGGAGCAACTAATGAAAAACTGTTTTTT.

CDR3 sequence reads: CASSSTQEVRTYEQYF. The DNA of the CDR3 is TGTGCCAGCAGTTCCACCCAGGAAGTGAGGACCTACGAGCAGTACTTC. The chain uses TRBV28 and TRBJ2-7; D not resolved. Per germline, CDR1 MDHEN and CDR2 SYDVKM. Trimming pared 4 bases from V and 2 bases from J, leaving 18 bases between. The CDR3 has 16 residues.

V and J are TRBV7-9 and TRBJ2-7, with D perhaps given as TRBD1 or TRBD2 (7 bases each). The CDR3 covers 17 residues. V lost 1 base, J lost 1 base, and 17 bases lay in between. Germline-derived CDR1 and CDR2 are SEHNR and FQNEAQ (reference sequence). The DNA for the CDR3 is TGTGCCAGCAGCTTAGGAGGGGGCGGGAGCGATTCCTACGAGCAGTACTTC. Its protein is CASSLGGGGSDSYEQYF.

V is TRBV7-9 and J is TRBJ2-2; 8 bases map to TRBD1. The V and J ends lost 2 bases and 7 bases, in that order; junction bases with no gene match: 3. Germline V gene lookup returns CDR1 SEHNR and CDR2 FQNEAQ (reference sequence). There are 14 residues in the CDR3. The CDR3 coding sequence is TGTGCCAGCAGCTTACAGGGGGCGCGCGGGGAGCTGTTTTTT. Translated: CASSLQGARGELFF.

This chain uses TRBV5-1 with TRBJ2-2; 14 bases fit TRBD2. Unmatched junction bases numbered 5, after V lost 4 bases and J lost 6 bases. From germline, CDR1 is SGHRS and CDR2 YFSETQ. The length of the CDR3 is 16 residues. CDR3: CASSPGTSGSSGELFF. CDR3 DNA sequence: TGCGCCAGCAGCCCCGGGACTAGCGGGAGTTCCGGGGAGCTGTTTTTT.

The V gene is TRBV5-1, the J gene TRBJ2-2, with 7 bases that match TRBD2. The V gene's germline CDR1 is SGHRS and CDR2 YFSETQ. The J segment lost 3 bases and the V segment lost 0 bases, leaving 8 bases of the junction unmatched. There are 17 residues in the CDR3. The CDR3 is CASSLGALAAHTGELFF. CDR3 sequence (DNA): TGCGCCAGCAGCTTGGGTGCTCTAGCGGCCCACACCGGGGAGCTGTTTTTT.

The chain is built from TRBV4-1 and TRBJ2-7, with 10 nucleotides matching TRBD1. The germline gives CDR1 MGHRA, CDR2 YSYEKL. Unmatched junction bases numbered 11, after V lost 6 bases and J lost 6 bases. The CDR3 sequence is 15 residues long. CDR3: CASRQTGGAKVEQYF. As DNA, the CDR3 is TGCGCCAGCAGGCAGACAGGGGGCGCGAAGGTCGAGCAGTACTTC.

The gene calls are TRBV5-4 and TRBJ2-2; tentative D call: TRBD1 (6 bases). From germline, CDR1 is SGHNT and CDR2 YYREEE (reference sequence). The CDR3 is made up of 15 amino acids. With 5 bases removed from V and 4 bases from J, the gap between germline ends came to 15 bases. The CDR3 DNA follows: TGTGCCAGCAGTCTACAGGGATGGGGCACCGGGGAGCTGTTTTTT. Its protein is CASSLQGWGTGELFF.

The rearrangement uses TRBV27 and TRBJ2-7, with a weak D call TRBD2 (6 bases). V dropped 8 bases and J dropped 2 bases, with 13 bases sitting between them. The germline CDR1 and CDR2 sequences are MNHEY and SMNVEV (reference sequence). This CDR3 contains 13 residues. CDR3 sequence (DNA): TGTGCCAGCGTTAGCGGAAATCCCTACGAGCAGTACTTC. This gives the protein CASVSGNPYEQYF.

The rearrangement links TRBV28 to TRBJ2-2, with TRBD1 matching over 9 bases. This CDR3 region has 19 residues. CDR1 is MDHEN, CDR2 SYDVKM, per germline. Losses at the gene ends were 5 bases for V and 4 bases for J; bases not matched to a gene: 17. The CDR3 loop is CASSTAFRDRDSTTGELFF. The CDR3 region has the DNA TGTGCCAGCAGTACCGCATTCCGGGACAGGGATTCGACCACCGGGGAGCTGTTTTTT.

This rearrangement joins TRBV9 to TRBJ2-1; TRBD2 matches at 9 bases. The germline gives CDR1 SGDLS, CDR2 YYNGEE. The CDR3 contains 15 residues. Unmatched junction bases numbered 6, after V lost 2 bases and J lost 6 bases. CDR3 loop: CASSVVTSGANEQFF. CDR3 nucleotides: TGTGCCAGCAGCGTGGTGACTAGCGGAGCCAATGAGCAGTTCTTC.

The CDR3 bases are TGTGCCAGCAGCGACCCGGCCCTACTGGCGGGTGTCACAGATACGCAGTATTTT. It specifies CASSDPALLAGVTDTQYF. V usage is TRBV2 and J usage is TRBJ2-3; D is perhaps TRBD2 (5 bases). The V and J ends lost 6 bases and 2 bases respectively, with 24 bases between them. The CDR3 covers 18 residues. Per the germline V gene, CDR1 is SNHLY and CDR2 is FYNNEI.

This sequence joins TRBV19 and TRBJ2-2; 7 bases fit TRBD1. The V gene end was trimmed by 5 bases and the J gene end by 10 bases; junction bases not matched to a gene: 19. The CDR3 loop spans 17 amino acids. Germline assignment: CDR1 LNHDA and CDR2 SQIVND (reference sequence). The CDR3 reads CASSPKPPGQYHEELFF. As DNA, the CDR3 is TGTGCCAGTAGTCCTAAACCCCCGGGACAGTACCACGAGGAGCTGTTTTTT. Looking up the rest from reference TRBV19 and TRBJ2-2 gives the full variable domain: DGGITQSPKYLFRKEGQNVTLSCEQNLNHDAMYWYRQDPGQGLRLIYYSQIVNDFQKGDIAEGYSVSREKKESFPLTVTSAQKNPTAFYLCASSPKPPGQYHEELFFGEGSRLTVL.

The rearrangement links TRBV20-1 to TRBJ2-7; D is undetermined. The CDR3 sequence is 11 residues long. Per the germline V gene, CDR1 is DFQATT and CDR2 is SNEGSKA (reference sequence). V was clipped by 1 base and J by 4 bases, with 5 bases between them. CDR3 sequence reads: CSARVIYEQYF. CDR3 DNA sequence: TGCAGTGCTAGAGTAATATACGAGCAGTACTTC.

The V gene is TRBV6-6, the J gene TRBJ2-1, with D unclear. Germline-derived CDR1 and CDR2 are MNHNY and SVGAGI (reference sequence). V was shortened by 0 bases and J by 2 bases, with 11 bases between the two germline ends. This CDR3 region has 16 residues. The CDR3 region is CASSYSILAAYNEQFF. DNA for the CDR3: TGTGCCAGCAGTTACTCGATTTTAGCAGCCTACAATGAGCAGTTCTTC.

V and J are TRBV29-1 and TRBJ2-7; D is possibly TRBD2 (5 bases). CDR3 length: 13 amino acids. The germline V gene encodes CDR1 SQVTM and CDR2 ANQGSEA. Trimming removed 6 bases at V and 2 bases at J, with 14 bases between. The CDR3 region is CSVTRNRTYEQYF. DNA of the CDR3: TGCAGCGTAACTAGGAACAGAACCTACGAGCAGTACTTC.

The chain employs TRBV6-6 and TRBJ2-1; D gene unclear. Trimming removed 0 bases at V and 12 bases at J, with 12 bases between. Germline loops: CDR1 MNHNY, CDR2 SVGAGI (reference sequence). The CDR3 runs to 13 residues. CDR3 DNA: TGTGCCAGCAGTTACTCGGCGGCCGCCGGGCAGTTCTTC. Translation: CASSYSAAAGQFF.

This clone has a single count. The rearrangement joins TRBV5-8 to TRBJ2-2; D is unclear. V was cut by 3 bases and J by 3 bases, with 6 bases left in between. The CDR3 consists of 13 residues. Per germline, CDR1 SGHTS and CDR2 YDEGEE. CDR3 DNA sequence: TGTGCCAGCAGCTCTCGAGACACCGGGGAGCTGTTTTTT. Residues: CASSSRDTGELFF.